The clone carrying this T cell receptor (beta chain) was found many times. The target antigen is unknown. This CDR3 is built from 15 residues. The germline V gene has CDR1 MNHEY and CDR2 SVGEGT. V lost 6 bases to trimming and J lost 2 bases, with 17 bases between them. This sample was included in a study of neurological immune-mediated disorders. Whole-study findings and limits: Patients with HTLV-1-associated myelopathy had the highest level of TCR clonal expansion, whereas patients with multiple sclerosis had the lowest level, falling beneath the level found in healthy controls. In multiple sclerosis patients, the repertoire cluster was unrelated to clinical or MRI findings.

With 10-nucleotide random UMIs included, cDNA was synthesized by 5'RACE. TCRdb re-called the 5' RACE reads through MiXCR, storing one row per CDR3 protein. The sample includes tens of thousands of distinct CDR3 sequences, 5.8% seen only once; the top ten take roughly 1.4%. The TCR originated in a woman in her late teens or twenties with multiple sclerosis. This chain links TRBV6-2 or TRBV6-3 with TRBJ2-7; perhaps TRBD1 as D (6 bases). The specimen was CD4+ T cells from blood. CDR3 nucleotides: TGTGCCAGCAGCCCACCTAGACAGGACACCTACGAGCAGTACTTC. Encoded protein: CASSPPRQDTYEQYF.